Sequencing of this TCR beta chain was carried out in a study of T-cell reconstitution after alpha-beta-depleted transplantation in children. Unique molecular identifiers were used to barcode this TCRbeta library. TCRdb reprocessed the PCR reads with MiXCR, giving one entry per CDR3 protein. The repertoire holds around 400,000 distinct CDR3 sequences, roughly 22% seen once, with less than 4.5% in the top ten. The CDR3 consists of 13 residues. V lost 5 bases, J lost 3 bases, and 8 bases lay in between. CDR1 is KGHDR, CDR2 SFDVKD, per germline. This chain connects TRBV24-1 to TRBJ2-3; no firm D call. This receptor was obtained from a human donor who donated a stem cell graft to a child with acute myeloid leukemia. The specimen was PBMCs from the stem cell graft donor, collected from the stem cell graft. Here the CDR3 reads CATSGSSTDTQYF. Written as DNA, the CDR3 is TGTGCCACCAGTGGTAGCTCTACAGATACGCAGTATTTT.